The 24 T cell receptor beta chains reported below all come from one sample, sequenced in a study of immune evolution from preneoplasia to lung adenocarcinoma. The table came from immunoSEQ multiplex PCR; TCRdb's copy has only in-frame clones and leaves some out. Here the sample spans fewer than 8,000 clones, roughly 80% being singletons. Sequenced: FFPE minimally invasive lung adenocarcinoma tissue. The receptors originated from a person between 45 and 75 years old with lung adenocarcinoma.

The genes are TRBV6-5 and TRBJ1-6; D gene uncertain. Germline lookup yields CDR1 MNHEY and CDR2 SVGAGI. Trimming pared 2 bases from V and 7 bases from J, leaving 9 bases between. There are 14 residues in the CDR3. The CDR3 bases are TGTGCCAGCAGTTACGTAGTTCCGAATTCACCCCTCCACTTT. This sequence encodes CASSYVVPNSPLHF.

The chain combines TRBV2 with TRBJ1-4, with a weak D call TRBD1 (5 bases). The CDR3 has 14 residues. Trimming took 5 bases from V and 10 from J, leaving 17 bases between them. CDR1 is SNHLY and CDR2 is FYNNEI in the germline V gene. CDR3 loop: CASSPTLTGGKLFF. The CDR3 DNA sequence: TGTGCCAGCAGTCCTACCCTCACAGGCGGAAAACTGTTTTTT.

This chain links TRBV18 with TRBJ1-5; TRBD1 is a possible D gene (6 bases). CDR1 is KGHSH and CDR2 is LQKENI in the germline V gene. V was trimmed by 4 bases and J by 5 bases, leaving 15 bases between them. The CDR3 has 15 amino acids. The CDR3 nucleotides are TGTGCCAGCTCACGTATACAGGGAGGAGATCAGCCCCAGCATTTT. The encoded protein is CASSRIQGGDQPQHF.

This chain connects TRBV19 to TRBJ2-2, with D unclear. Deletions cut 5 bases from V and 4 bases from J, with 23 bases between. Germline values: CDR1 LNHDA, CDR2 SQIVND (reference sequence). The CDR3 has 18 amino acids. The CDR3 loop reads CASSRRGKGYVGTGELFF. The CDR3 DNA follows: TGTGCCAGTAGTCGTAGAGGCAAGGGCTACGTCGGCACCGGGGAGCTGTTTTTT.

This chain links TRBV11-2 with TRBJ2-3; 8 bases match TRBD2. V lost 3 bases to trimming and J lost 0 bases; unmatched junction nucleotides: 2. Germline V gene lookup returns CDR1 SGHAT and CDR2 FQNNGV. CDR3 length: 15 amino acids. DNA of the CDR3: TGTGCCAGCAGCTTTACTAGCGGAAGCACAGATACGCAGTATTTT. Protein product: CASSFTSGSTDTQYF.

The chain couples TRBV19 to TRBJ2-7; no clear D. The CDR3 covers 13 residues. V was pared by 3 bases and J by 6 bases, with 12 bases between. Germline lookup yields CDR1 LNHDA and CDR2 SQIVND (reference sequence). CDR3 sequence: CASSIGLQSEQYF. Here the CDR3 DNA reads TGTGCCAGTAGTATCGGGCTTCAATCCGAGCAGTACTTC.

The chain uses TRBV11-1 and TRBJ2-5; the match to TRBD2 covers 9 bases. Germline loops: CDR1 SGHAT, CDR2 FQDESV (reference sequence). This CDR3 spans 17 amino acids. Trimming cost V 5 bases and J 0 bases; bases outside gene matches: 10. CDR3: CASSPVGRGGDQETQYF. The CDR3 DNA follows: TGTGCCAGCAGCCCGGTCGGGCGGGGGGGTGACCAAGAGACCCAGTACTTC.

V gene TRBV7-2 combines with J gene TRBJ2-2; D possibly matches TRBD1 or TRBD2 (5 bases each). The CDR3 loop spans 17 amino acids. The V gene's germline CDR1 is SGHTA and CDR2 FQGNSA. V lost 4 bases, J lost 0 bases, and 15 bases lay in between. The DNA for the CDR3 is TGTGCCAGCAGCTCAGAATGGGGGAACACGAACACCGGGGAGCTGTTTTTT. Protein sequence: CASSSEWGNTNTGELFF. Filled out from reference TRBV7-2 and TRBJ2-2, the complete variable domain reads GAGVSQSPSNKVTEKGKDVELRCDPISGHTALYWYRQSLGQGLEFLIYFQGNSAPDKSGLPSDRFSAERTGGSVSTLTIQRTQQEDSAVYLCASSSEWGNTNTGELFFGEGSRLTVL.

V gene TRBV19 combines with J gene TRBJ1-6; no clear D. Trimming stripped 2 bases from V and 7 bases from J, with 9 bases between. CDR1 is LNHDA, CDR2 SQIVND, per germline (reference sequence). The CDR3 is 14 amino acids. The CDR3 loop reads CASSISVRNSPLHF. DNA of the CDR3: TGTGCCAGTAGTATAAGCGTCAGAAATTCACCCCTCCACTTT.

The rearrangement links TRBV19 to TRBJ2-5; D ambiguous. Trimming removed 1 base at V and 1 base at J, with 4 bases between. CDR3 size: 13 residues. Germline lookup yields CDR1 LNHDA and CDR2 SQIVND (reference sequence). CDR3 nucleotides: TGTGCCAGTAGTATAGTCGCCCAAGAGACCCAGTACTTC. Translation: CASSIVAQETQYF. Together with reference TRBV19 and TRBJ2-5, the CDR3 gives the full variable domain: DGGITQSPKYLFRKEGQNVTLSCEQNLNHDAMYWYRQDPGQGLRLIYYSQIVNDFQKGDIAEGYSVSREKKESFPLTVTSAQKNPTAFYLCASSIVAQETQYFGPGTRLLVL.

The rearrangement joins TRBV5-4 to TRBJ2-3, with TRBD1 matching over 10 bases. Germline-derived CDR1 and CDR2 are SGHNT and YYREEE (reference sequence). The V segment lost 4 bases and the J segment 2 bases; nucleotides outside the gene matches: 7. The CDR3 runs to 16 residues. Here the CDR3 reads CASSQGQGSNTDTQYF. DNA for the CDR3: TGTGCCAGCAGCCAGGGACAGGGGTCCAACACAGATACGCAGTATTTT. Drawing the rest from reference TRBV5-4 and TRBJ2-3, the complete variable domain is ETGVTQSPTHLIKTRGQQVTLRCSSQSGHNTVSWYQQALGQGPQFIFQYYREEENGRGNFPPRFSGLQFPNYSSELNVNALELDDSALYLCASSQGQGSNTDTQYFGPGTRLTVL.

V gene TRBV7-3 combines with J gene TRBJ2-5, with D possibly TRBD2 on 5 matching bases. This CDR3 contains 14 residues. CDR1 is SGHTA, CDR2 FQGTGA, per germline. Trimming took 5 bases from V and 4 from J, leaving 14 bases between them. The CDR3 spells CASSTASSPETQYF. In DNA, the CDR3 is TGTGCCAGCAGCACCGCTAGCTCCCCAGAGACCCAGTACTTC.

The J gene is TRBJ2-7, the V gene TRBV6-1; D is unresolved. Trimming left V 6 bases short and J 4 bases short, with 7 bases between. The CDR3 consists of 11 residues. Germline V gene data show CDR1 as MNHNS and CDR2 as SASEGT. The CDR3 spells CASRYLYEQYF. In DNA, the CDR3 is TGTGCCAGCAGGTACTTGTACGAGCAGTACTTC.

The genes are TRBV6-1 and TRBJ2-2; 11 bases align to TRBD1. The CDR3 sequence is 15 residues long. Germline CDR1 and CDR2: MNHNS and SASEGT. CDR3 loop: CNHRTGTGGTGELFF. DNA of the CDR3: TGTAACCACCGGACCGGGACAGGGGGCACCGGGGAGCTGTTTTTT.

The CDR3: CASSKFRGNYGYTF. In DNA, the CDR3 is TGTGCCAGCAGCAAATTTAGGGGAAACTATGGCTACACCTTC. V usage is TRBV21-1 and J usage is TRBJ1-2; the D call in the table, TRBD1, was not verified against the DNA. TRBV21-1 is a pseudogene. The CDR3 spans 14 residues.

The rearrangement links TRBV28 to TRBJ2-7, with TRBD1 identical over 10 bases. V shed 6 bases, J shed 4 bases, and the junction held 6 bases outside the gene matches. Germline V lookup: CDR1 MDHEN, CDR2 SYDVKM. CDR3 size: 14 residues. The CDR3 sequence is CASRRQGANYEQYF. CDR3 coding DNA: TGTGCCAGCAGGAGACAGGGGGCTAATTACGAGCAGTACTTC.

The chain carries TRBV11-2 and TRBJ2-7; tentatively, D is TRBD2 (5 bases). This CDR3 has 13 amino acids. The germline V gene has CDR1 SGHAT and CDR2 FQNNGV. The germline V and J ends were trimmed by 7 bases and 6 bases, with 16 bases remaining between them. The CDR3, as DNA: TGTGCCAGCACCGACTACGGCCGGGGCGAGCAGTACTTC. As protein: CASTDYGRGEQYF.

This clone appeared a single time. This chain uses TRBV30 with TRBJ1-5; D gene ambiguous. CDR1 and CDR2 from the germline V gene are GTSNPN and SVGIG (reference sequence). V lost 0 bases, J lost 7 bases, and 10 bases lay in between. There are 13 residues in the CDR3. DNA of the CDR3: TGTGCCTGGAGTGTAATGGGAGGGCAGCCCCAGCATTTT. It codes for CAWSVMGGQPQHF. The variable domain in full, with the rest retrieved from reference TRBV30 and TRBJ1-5, is SQTIHQWPATLVQPVGSPLSLECTVEGTSNPNLYWYRQAAGRGLQLLFYSVGIGQISSEVPQNLSASRPQDRQFILSSKKLLLSDSGFYLCAWSVMGGQPQHFGDGTRLSIL.

This chain joins TRBV7-8 and TRBJ2-5; D is possibly TRBD1 (6 bases). The V gene's germline CDR1 is SGHVS and CDR2 FQNEAQ. The CDR3 sequence is 18 residues long. Trimming removed 6 bases from V and 1 base from J, with 24 bases in between. This CDR3 is CASRGGWDARSLQETQYF. The CDR3 DNA follows: TGTGCCAGCAGAGGGGGTTGGGATGCGCGATCACTCCAAGAGACCCAGTACTTC.

V usage is TRBV7-3 and J usage is TRBJ2-3, with D uncertain. Trimming shortened V by 5 bases and J by 2 bases, and 11 bases separated the two germline ends. The germline CDR1 and CDR2 sequences are SGHTA and FQGTGA. The CDR3 covers 14 residues. The CDR3 loop reads CASSDSSFTDTQYF. The CDR3 DNA is TGTGCCAGCAGCGACTCCTCGTTCACAGATACGCAGTATTTT.

The chain carries TRBV18 and TRBJ1-1; D is unclear. There are 12 residues in the CDR3. Trimming took off 5 bases at V and 2 bases at J, with 6 bases between the two ends. Germline assignment: CDR1 KGHSH and CDR2 LQKENI. In DNA form, the CDR3 reads TGTGCCAGCTCAGTCGGTAACACTGAAGCTTTCTTT. Translating it yields CASSVGNTEAFF.

The V call is TRBV7-6, the J call TRBJ1-6, with 10 bases aligning to TRBD1. The CDR3 loop spans 16 amino acids. The V segment lost 4 bases and the J segment 9 bases; nucleotides outside the gene matches: 9. Germline V CDR1 and CDR2: SGHVS, FNYEAQ. CDR3 sequence: CASSSSAGQGFSPLHF. The CDR3 DNA follows: TGTGCCAGCAGCTCTAGTGCGGGACAGGGGTTTTCACCCCTCCACTTT.

The V and J genes are TRBV6-6 and TRBJ1-2; 8 bases agree with TRBD1. This CDR3 has 13 residues. Trimming took 6 bases from V and 3 from J; bases not matched to a gene: 3. CDR1 and CDR2 from the germline V gene are MNHNY and SVGAGI (reference sequence). This CDR3 reads CASSPTGDYGYTF. The CDR3, as DNA: TGTGCCAGCAGCCCGACAGGGGACTATGGCTACACCTTC.

This clone has a single count. The CDR3 bases are TGTGCCAGCGCGGGCAGGCTCACAACTAATGAAAAACTGTTTTTT. This codes for CASAGRLTTNEKLFF. The chain uses TRBV5-8 and TRBJ1-4; D not certain. The V and J ends lost 7 bases and 0 bases respectively, with 13 bases between them. In germline, CDR1 is SGHTS, CDR2 YDEGEE. The CDR3 covers 15 residues.